This entry concerns a single T cell receptor beta chain. These data come from a study of hypomethylating agent response in myelodysplastic syndrome. At the level of the study: TET2 mutation, the most common, occurred in 5 of 11 patients.

Germline V gene lookup returns CDR1 SGHKS and CDR2 YYEKEE (reference sequence). Trimming left V 6 bases short and J 9 bases short, with 24 bases between. The CDR3 totals 15 residues. Two replicates of about 200 ng each gave 400 ng DNA per sample, survey resolution. Only in-frame clones appear in the TCRdb table, and some are missing; sequencing was by immunoSEQ multiplex PCR. Of thousands of clones listed, around 90% are singletons. V gene TRBV5-5 combines with J gene TRBJ2-5, with a tentative D call TRBD2 (6 bases). The sequence was obtained from a human donor with myelodysplastic syndrome. The source was bone marrow, collected before or after starting hypomethylating agent treatment for myelodysplastic syndrome (not recorded which). CDR3 sequence (DNA): TGTGCCAGCACCACCGGACCTGAAGTAACGGGAGCCCAGTACTTC. Residues: CASTTGPEVTGAQYF.